What follows are 25 T cell receptor beta chains derived from one specimen sequenced in a study of cytomegalovirus exposure and HLA in healthy donors. Vbeta (60) and Jbeta (13) primers were used in the PCR. The method was immunoSEQ multiplex PCR; TCRdb's version includes in-frame clones alone and lacks a portion of them. The data show about 90,000 clones, less than 80% seen once. The sequenced material came from PBMCs. Receptor source: a young man in good health and CMV-seronegative.

This chain links TRBV6-6 with TRBJ2-7; D is undetermined. With 2 bases removed from V and 1 base from J, the gap between germline ends came to 12 bases. Germline V gene sequence: CDR1 MNHNY, CDR2 SVGAGI (reference sequence). The CDR3 sequence is 15 residues long. CDR3 in amino acids: CASSYPGYRSYEQYF. In DNA form, the CDR3 reads TGTGCCAGCAGTTACCCAGGATACCGGTCCTACGAGCAGTACTTC.

The rearrangement joins TRBV5-1 to TRBJ2-5; the D gene is possibly TRBD1 (6 bases). The length of the CDR3 is 15 residues. V was trimmed by 5 bases and J by 4 bases, leaving 18 bases between them. Germline values: CDR1 SGHRS, CDR2 YFSETQ. The DNA of the CDR3 is TGCGCCAGCAGGCGGACCCTTAGAGGGGGAGAGACCCAGTACTTC. This gives the protein CASRRTLRGGETQYF.

The chain uses TRBV30 and TRBJ2-7; perhaps TRBD2 as D (5 bases). Germline CDR1 GTSNPN, CDR2 SVGIG (reference sequence). V was shortened by 2 bases and J by 0 bases, with 20 bases between the two germline ends. There are 17 residues in the CDR3. The CDR3 nucleotides read TGTGCCTGGAGTCCTACCACGGGGTTTGGTTTCTCCTACGAGCAGTACTTC. Translating it yields CAWSPTTGFGFSYEQYF.

There are a few counts of this clone. J is TRBJ2-7 and V is TRBV6-1; unclear D gene. Germline CDR1 and CDR2: MNHNS and SASEGT. The CDR3 extends over 13 amino acids. Trimming shortened V by 3 bases and J by 3 bases, and 9 bases separated the two germline ends. The CDR3 DNA reads as TGTGCCAGCAGTGAGATGGGCCTCTACGAGCAGTACTTC. It yields the protein CASSEMGLYEQYF.

This chain links TRBV5-1 with TRBJ1-5; D not resolved. V dropped 4 bases and J dropped 0 bases, with 5 bases sitting between them. CDR1 is SGHRS and CDR2 is YFSETQ in the germline V gene. The CDR3 covers 13 residues. For the CDR3, the DNA is TGCGCCAGCAGCCCTTATAGCAATCAGCCCCAGCATTTT. This sequence encodes CASSPYSNQPQHF.

The chain joins TRBV6-6 to TRBJ2-5, with D perhaps TRBD1 (5 bases). The J call may not be correct, given that the DNA end is closer to TRBJ2-7. The germline V gene encodes CDR1 MNHNY and CDR2 SVGAGI (reference sequence). This CDR3 contains 12 residues. As DNA, the CDR3 is TGTGCCAGCAAAGGGGCCCTCTACGAGCAGTACTTC. As protein: CASKGALYEQYF.

V usage is TRBV19 and J usage is TRBJ2-1; 7 nucleotides agree with TRBD2. Germline loops: CDR1 LNHDA, CDR2 SQIVND (reference sequence). This CDR3 is built from 17 residues. The ends lost 3 bases at V and 4 bases at J; junction bases unmatched: 12. The CDR3 loop reads CASSIGKRTSRYNEQFF. The CDR3 region has the DNA TGTGCCAGTAGTATTGGGAAGCGGACTAGTCGGTACAATGAGCAGTTCTTC.

In DNA, the CDR3 is TGTGCCAGCAGTTACGACAGGACGGGGACTGAAGCTTTCTTT. Amino acid sequence: CASSYDRTGTEAFF. The genes are TRBV6-5 and TRBJ1-1, with TRBD1 as a possible D gene (6 bases). This CDR3 spans 14 amino acids. Trimming left V 2 bases short and J 5 bases short, with 12 bases between. Germline V gene data show CDR1 as MNHEY and CDR2 as SVGAGI.

This clone was seen more than once but under ten times. In the same sample, other DNA sequences code for this CDR3. The chain uses TRBV10-2 and TRBJ1-5; 9 bases match TRBD1. The CDR3 runs to 13 residues. The V gene's germline CDR1 is WSHSY and CDR2 SAAADI. J gave up 4 bases and V 6 bases, and 1 base lay outside the gene matches. In nucleotides, the CDR3 is TGCGCCAGCAGCGGACAGGGGAATCAGCCCCAGCATTTT. Its translation is CASSGQGNQPQHF.

This chain joins TRBV27 and TRBJ1-1, with D perhaps TRBD1 (6 bases). The length of the CDR3 is 14 residues. The V and J ends lost 6 bases and 5 bases respectively, with 16 bases between them. Germline V lookup: CDR1 MNHEY, CDR2 SMNVEV (reference sequence). DNA for the CDR3: TGTGCCAGCAGGAAGTGGGGAGGGGGGACTGAAGCTTTCTTT. Its protein product is CASRKWGGGTEAFF.

The chain recombines TRBV27 with TRBJ2-1, with TRBD1 identical over 8 bases. After removal of 8 bases from V and 6 bases from J, the junction contained 3 bases not matched to a gene. CDR1 and CDR2 (germline): MNHEY, SMNVEV (reference sequence). The CDR3 is 12 residues long. This CDR3 reads CASGQGPNEQFF. In DNA, the CDR3 is TGTGCCAGCGGACAGGGTCCCAATGAGCAGTTCTTC.

The J gene is TRBJ2-1, the V gene TRBV7-8; 11 nucleotides align to TRBD1. The V and J ends lost 4 bases and 6 bases, in that order; junction bases with no gene match: 23. Germline V gene sequence: CDR1 SGHVS, CDR2 FQNEAQ. The CDR3 runs 21 residues. The CDR3 region has the DNA TGTGCCAGCAGCTCCCCGAGGGGGGGACAGGGGGTGGACGGTCTATCCAATGAGCAGTTCTTC. Protein product: CASSSPRGGQGVDGLSNEQFF. The full variable domain, in which reference TRBV7-8 and TRBJ2-1 provide the parts outside the CDR3, is GAGVSQSPRYKVAKRGQDVALRCDPISGHVSLFWYQQALGQGPEFLTYFQNEAQLDKSGLPSDRFFAERPEGSVSTLKIQRTQQEDSAVYLCASSSPRGGQGVDGLSNEQFFGPGTRLTVL.

This clone was seen more than once but under ten times. The chain links TRBV4-1 to TRBJ2-3; D gene unclear. This CDR3 spans 16 amino acids. V gave up 0 bases and J gave up 4 bases, with 14 bases separating them. The germline gives CDR1 MGHRA, CDR2 YSYEKL. CDR3 sequence: CASSQESSLLPDTQYF. CDR3 DNA: TGCGCCAGCAGCCAAGAGAGTAGCTTGCTTCCAGATACGCAGTATTTT.

The genes are TRBV4-3 and TRBJ1-3; possibly TRBD1 for D (5 bases). The CDR3 length is 16 residues. Trimming cost V 2 bases and J 2 bases, with 13 bases left between them. The germline V gene encodes CDR1 LGHNA and CDR2 YSLEER. For the CDR3, the DNA is TGCGCCAGCAGCCAAAACAGCGCAGGGACTGGAAACACCATATATTTT. Translated: CASSQNSAGTGNTIYF.

The genes are TRBV27 and TRBJ1-2; D is unclear. CDR1 MNHEY and CDR2 SMNVEV come from the germline V gene (reference sequence). Deletions cut 6 bases from V and 5 bases from J, with 16 bases between. This CDR3 region has 14 residues. As DNA, the CDR3 is TGTGCCAGCAGCTCACTGGGTGTCGGGTATGGCTACACCTTC. Translating gives CASSSLGVGYGYTF.

This clone turned up a few times. The rearrangement uses TRBV6-5 and TRBJ2-1; 9 bases agree with TRBD2. V dropped 10 bases and J dropped 7; count of bases not matched to a gene: 14. Germline CDR1 reads MNHEY; CDR2 reads SVGAGI. This CDR3 has 15 amino acids. In DNA form, the CDR3 reads TGTGCCATTAGGTCCCTTAGCGGGAGTCTAAATGAGCAGTTCTTC. Translating it yields CAIRSLSGSLNEQFF.

The rearrangement links TRBV10-2 to TRBJ2-7, with D tentatively TRBD2 (7 bases). This CDR3 has 15 amino acids. Trimming pared 3 bases from V and 6 bases from J, leaving 18 bases between. CDR1 is WSHSY, CDR2 SAAADI, per germline. CDR3 protein: CASSDGSRGGGEQYF. The CDR3, as DNA: TGCGCCAGCAGTGACGGTTCTAGGGGGGGAGGCGAGCAGTACTTC.

V and J are TRBV2 and TRBJ1-5; D ambiguous. The CDR3 runs 15 residues. Germline V CDR1 and CDR2: SNHLY, FYNNEI. Between the trimmed V and J ends, which lost 3 bases and 0 bases, there was a span of 9 bases. CDR3 nucleotide sequence: TGTGCCAGCAGTGACTCGGTGCTTAGCAATCAGCCCCAGCATTTT. This sequence encodes CASSDSVLSNQPQHF.

The rearrangement joins TRBV7-2 to TRBJ1-3; unclear D gene. Trimming pared 1 base from V and 2 bases from J, leaving 3 bases between. Germline lookup yields CDR1 SGHTA and CDR2 FQGNSA. The CDR3 covers 13 residues. The CDR3: CASSLVTGNTIYF. The CDR3 DNA reads as TGTGCCAGCAGCTTAGTAACTGGAAACACCATATATTTT.

This clone was counted only a few times. One junction end does not reproduce the germline sequence, and a read error may be involved. The chain carries TRBV7-9 and TRBJ2-3; the match to TRBD2 covers 10 bases. Germline V gene sequence: CDR1 SEHNR, CDR2 FQNEAQ (reference sequence). CDR3 length: 17 residues. CDR3 in amino acids: CSSSLGPSGSRGDTQYF. CDR3 DNA sequence: TGTTCCAGCAGCTTAGGACCTAGCGGGAGCCGAGGGGATACGCAGTATTTT.

The chain is built from TRBV30 and TRBJ1-3; 7 bases match TRBD1. There are 16 residues in the CDR3. Germline CDR1 GTSNPN, CDR2 SVGIG (reference sequence). V shed 5 bases, J shed 0 bases, and the junction held 10 bases outside the gene matches. DNA of the CDR3: TGTGCCTGGGGATCGACCAGGGGGAGCTCTGGAAACACCATATATTTT. Its protein product is CAWGSTRGSSGNTIYF.

This rearrangement joins TRBV25-1 to TRBJ1-2, with TRBD1 matching 7 bases. This CDR3 comprises 13 residues. Per the germline V gene, CDR1 is MGHDK and CDR2 is SYGVNS. Trimming at V came to 7 bases and at J to 6 bases, leaving 8 bases not matched to a gene. The CDR3: CASTRGQGDGYTF. In DNA, the CDR3 is TGTGCCAGCACCCGCGGCCAGGGGGATGGCTACACCTTC.

A few counts support this clone. The chain links TRBV2 to TRBJ2-7; TRBD2 is a possible D gene (6 bases). The CDR3 extends over 15 amino acids. Trimming removed 4 bases at V and 3 bases at J, with 16 bases between. Per germline, CDR1 SNHLY and CDR2 FYNNEI. The CDR3 loop reads CASSGLIGTGYEQYF. The CDR3 bases are TGTGCCAGCAGTGGTCTGATCGGGACTGGCTACGAGCAGTACTTC.

The chain combines TRBV6-5 with TRBJ2-7; TRBD1 matches at 9 bases. V shed 5 bases, J shed 1 base, and the junction held 3 bases outside the gene matches. The CDR3 has 14 amino acids. Germline assignment: CDR1 MNHEY and CDR2 SVGAGI. CDR3 sequence: CASSLGQGSYEQYF. The CDR3 bases are TGTGCCAGCAGTCTAGGACAGGGGTCCTACGAGCAGTACTTC.

The chain couples TRBV6-4 to TRBJ1-2; D is perhaps TRBD1 (5 bases). The CDR3 consists of 13 residues. The ends were cut back, 5 bases at V and 4 bases at J, with 11 bases in the middle. Germline V gives CDR1 MRHNA, CDR2 SNTAGT. The DNA for the CDR3 is TGTGCCAGCAGTCCCGGGACTTCCTATGGCTACACCTTC. Its translation is CASSPGTSYGYTF.